A single sample is the source of the 12 T cell receptor beta chains below, sequenced in a study of blood T cells in healthy people across ages. The second PCR ran roughly 6 to 11 cycles with a sample-barcoded 5' primer and J-beta primers. TCRdb redid the calling of the 5' RACE reads with MiXCR, one entry per CDR3 protein. The table has about 1.6 million distinct CDR3 sequences, 30% to 40% seen once. The material sequenced was blood. The source of these receptors is a woman in her twenties or thirties in good health.

V gene TRBV4-1 combines with J gene TRBJ1-5; tentatively, D is TRBD1 (5 bases). Trimming took off 0 bases at V and 9 bases at J, with 15 bases between the two ends. This CDR3 is built from 15 residues. Germline CDR1 MGHRA, CDR2 YSYEKL. CDR3 sequence: CASSQDGGDARPQHF. The CDR3 DNA reads TGCGCCAGCAGCCAAGATGGAGGGGACGCCAGGCCCCAGCATTTT.

In its sample, this clonotype was seen a few times. The rearrangement joins TRBV3-1 to TRBJ2-1; 9 bases align to TRBD1. With 0 bases clipped from V and 1 base from J, the junction kept 4 bases outside the gene matches. The germline CDR1 and CDR2 sequences are LGHDT and YNNKEL (reference sequence). The CDR3 spans 17 residues. The CDR3 sequence: CASSQDGTGLSYNEQFF. CDR3 bases: TGTGCCAGCAGCCAAGACGGGACAGGGCTTTCCTACAATGAGCAGTTCTTC.

The chain joins TRBV4-2 to TRBJ1-4, with no clear D. Germline-derived CDR1 and CDR2 are LGHNA and YNFKEQ. V was clipped by 1 base and J by 8 bases, with 17 bases between them. The CDR3 contains 16 residues. CDR3 protein: CASSQVKGPEMEKLFF. The CDR3 DNA reads TGTGCCAGCAGCCAAGTCAAGGGCCCGGAGATGGAAAAACTGTTTTTT.

The rearrangement joins TRBV2 to TRBJ2-7; D uncertain. Deletions cut 3 bases from V and 0 bases from J, with 12 bases between. The germline gives CDR1 SNHLY, CDR2 FYNNEI. The CDR3 consists of 15 residues. Here the CDR3 reads CASSDSGRHSYEQYF. The DNA for the CDR3 is TGTGCCAGCAGTGACAGTGGACGGCACTCCTACGAGCAGTACTTC.

The J gene is TRBJ2-1, the V gene TRBV7-8; TRBD2 matches at 7 bases. The CDR3 is 18 residues long. In germline, CDR1 is SGHVS, CDR2 FQNEAQ. The V segment lost 5 bases and the J segment 3 bases; nucleotides outside the gene matches: 16. CDR3 residues: CASSPMVRAGDFYNEQFF. Written as DNA, the CDR3 is TGTGCCAGCAGCCCCATGGTTCGTGCGGGAGATTTCTACAATGAGCAGTTCTTC.

This clonotype was counted between two and nine times. This chain links TRBV9 with TRBJ2-1; 9 positions match TRBD1. V was clipped by 0 bases and J by 7 bases; unmatched bases: 8. Germline V gives CDR1 SGDLS, CDR2 YYNGEE. The CDR3 runs 16 residues. The CDR3 nucleotides read TGTGCCAGCAGCGTAGACCGACAGGGGGGAGGTAATGAGCAGTTCTTC. It yields the protein CASSVDRQGGGNEQFF. Full variable domain (outside the CDR3, taken from reference TRBV9 and TRBJ2-1): DSGVTQTPKHLITATGQRVTLRCSPRSGDLSVYWYQQSLDQGLQFLIQYYNGEERAKGNILERFSAQQFPDLHSELNLSSLELGDSALYFCASSVDRQGGGNEQFFGPGTRLTVL.

On this clonotype itself: One junction end disagrees with the germline gene, perhaps due to a read error. The chain recombines TRBV3-1 with TRBJ2-5, with D hard to call. CDR1 and CDR2 (germline): LGHDT, YNNKEL (reference sequence). The CDR3 runs to 13 residues. The CDR3 is CACSPGHFETQYF. For the CDR3, the DNA is TGTGCCTGCAGCCCCGGGCACTTCGAGACCCAGTACTTC.

This clonotype was found many times. The J gene is TRBJ2-5, the V gene TRBV5-5, with D uncertain. The CDR3 totals 15 residues. Germline lookup yields CDR1 SGHKS and CDR2 YYEKEE (reference sequence). The V end lost 0 bases, the J end lost 2 bases, and 11 bases lay between the germline ends. This CDR3 is CASSLGQQLQETQYF. CDR3 nucleotide sequence: TGTGCCAGCAGCTTGGGACAACAACTTCAAGAGACCCAGTACTTC.

This clonotype turned up a few times. The chain couples TRBV5-1 to TRBJ1-4, with 7 bases matching TRBD1. With 5 bases clipped from V and 10 bases from J, the junction kept 14 bases outside the gene matches. CDR1 SGHRS and CDR2 YFSETQ come from the germline V gene. The CDR3 length is 15 residues. CDR3 bases: TGCGCCAGCAGTCTAACGGGACAGCAGCGGGGAAAACTGTTTTTT. Translation: CASSLTGQQRGKLFF.

The chain links TRBV24-1 to TRBJ2-7; no firm D call. The CDR3 consists of 10 residues. Trimming took off 5 bases at V and 2 bases at J, with 0 bases between the two ends. Germline-derived CDR1 and CDR2 are KGHDR and SFDVKD. The CDR3 DNA reads TGTGCCACCAGTGCCTACGAGCAGTACTTC. It codes for CATSAYEQYF.

The CDR3 is CATSRRGGQETQYF. The DNA for the CDR3 is TGTGCCACCAGCAGGCGGGGGGGCCAAGAGACCCAGTACTTC. The chain uses TRBV15 and TRBJ2-5; 9 nucleotides match TRBD2. The germline V gene encodes CDR1 LNHNV and CDR2 YYDKDF (reference sequence). The CDR3 runs 14 residues. V lost 3 bases, J lost 1 base, and 0 bases stayed unmatched.

The table lists this clonotype with a few counts. The CDR3 reads CASSFPPAWRGAGQETQYF. CDR3 bases: TGTGCCAGCAGCTTTCCCCCCGCCTGGAGGGGGGCCGGCCAAGAGACCCAGTACTTC. The chain couples TRBV7-7 to TRBJ2-5; D might be TRBD1 or TRBD2, each matching 6 bases. The germline V gene has CDR1 SSHAT and CDR2 FNYEAQ (reference sequence). The CDR3 loop spans 19 amino acids. V lost 3 bases and J 1 base, leaving 24 bases between the germline ends.